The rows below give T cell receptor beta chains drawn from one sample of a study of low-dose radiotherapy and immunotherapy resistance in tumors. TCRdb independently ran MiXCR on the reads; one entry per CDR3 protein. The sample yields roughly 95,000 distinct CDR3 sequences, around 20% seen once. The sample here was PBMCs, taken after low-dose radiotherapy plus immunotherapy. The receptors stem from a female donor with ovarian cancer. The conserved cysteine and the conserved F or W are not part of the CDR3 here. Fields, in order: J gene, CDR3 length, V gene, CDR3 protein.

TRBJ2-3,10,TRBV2,ASRGPSDTQY
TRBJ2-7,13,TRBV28,ATLGGLAGGYEQY
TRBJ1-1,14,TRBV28,ASSSHWTGFYTEAF
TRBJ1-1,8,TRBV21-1,ASGRGEAF
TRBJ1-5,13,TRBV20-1,SARVGGQYNQPQH
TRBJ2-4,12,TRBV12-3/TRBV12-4,ASSLQGAKNIQY
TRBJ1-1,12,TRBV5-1,ASSLAGPNTEAF
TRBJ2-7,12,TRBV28,ASSSGGGAGEQY
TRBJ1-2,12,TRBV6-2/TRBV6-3,ASSNGYRVYGYT
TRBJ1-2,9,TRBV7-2,ASSTDGPGT
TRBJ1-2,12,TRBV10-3,AISESRSSYGYT
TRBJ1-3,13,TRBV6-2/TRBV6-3,ASSYRGPGGNTIY
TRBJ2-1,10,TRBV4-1,ASSQDEDEQF
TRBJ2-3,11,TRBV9,ASSVAGPDTQY
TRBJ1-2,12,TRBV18,ASSPRQDGYGYT
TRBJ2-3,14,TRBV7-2,ASSLASGGGADTQY
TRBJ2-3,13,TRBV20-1,SASPGQVLTDTQY
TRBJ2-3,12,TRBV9,ASSVDQGLDTQY
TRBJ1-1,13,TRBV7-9,ASSLNRGHGTEAF
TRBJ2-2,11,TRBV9,ASSVVVTGELF
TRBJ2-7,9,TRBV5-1,ASSLAGQLY
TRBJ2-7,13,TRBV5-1,ASRYRQESSYEQY
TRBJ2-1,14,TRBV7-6,ASSPPPGGGYNEQF
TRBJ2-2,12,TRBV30,AWKVAGHTGELF
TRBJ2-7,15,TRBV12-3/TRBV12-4,ASSLDSLAGRTDEQY
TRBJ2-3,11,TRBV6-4,ASSRDNTDTQY
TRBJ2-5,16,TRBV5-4,ASSQDNGLVEGRETQY
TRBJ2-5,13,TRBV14,ASSQDYTGRETQY
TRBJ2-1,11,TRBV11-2,ASREGSYNEQF
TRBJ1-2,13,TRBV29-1,SVEDYPGRIYGYT
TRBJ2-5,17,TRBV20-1,SARLASGGGPGKQETQY
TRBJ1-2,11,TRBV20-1,SAGTGQFYGYT
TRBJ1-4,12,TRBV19,ASSKQGINEKLF
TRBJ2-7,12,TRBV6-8,ASLILGQTYEQY
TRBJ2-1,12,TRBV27,ASSLWGAGNEQF
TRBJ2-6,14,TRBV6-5,ASSEPTASGANVLT
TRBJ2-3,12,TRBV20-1,SATPGLLTDTQY
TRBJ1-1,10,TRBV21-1,ASSTISTEAF
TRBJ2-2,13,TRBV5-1,ASSFKDSNTGELF
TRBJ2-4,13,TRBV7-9,ASSLETSVLGIQY
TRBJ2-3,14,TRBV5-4,ASSFIHSSGTDTQY
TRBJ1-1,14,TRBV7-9,ASSPQTFSGNTEAF
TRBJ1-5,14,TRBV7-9,ASSLGAEHSNQPQH
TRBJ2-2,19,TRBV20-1,SARNLINRSAGGVNTGELF
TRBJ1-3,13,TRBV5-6,ASSSMDRSGNTIY
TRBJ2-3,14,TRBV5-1,ASSLLQAGGLDTQY
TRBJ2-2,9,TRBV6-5,ATTWAGELF
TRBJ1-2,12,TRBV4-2,ASSQDSPDYGYT
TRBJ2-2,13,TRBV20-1,SATTGTANTGELF
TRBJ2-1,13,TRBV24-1,ATSAGTGGGGEQF
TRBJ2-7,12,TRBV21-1,ASPLHPGRYEQY
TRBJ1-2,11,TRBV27,ASSFRPIYGYT
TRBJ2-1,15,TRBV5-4,ASSQPRPGTGDNEQF
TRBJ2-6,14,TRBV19,ASSIRQGPGANVLT
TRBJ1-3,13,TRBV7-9,ASSFWVLTGNTIY
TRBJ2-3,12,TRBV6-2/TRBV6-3,ASSLGLRADTQY
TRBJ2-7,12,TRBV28,ASSFKGLSYEQY
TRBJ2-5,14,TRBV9,ASSGLGGARSETQY
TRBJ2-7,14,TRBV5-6,ASSYWAGPGAYEQY
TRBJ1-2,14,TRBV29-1,SVRGSDRGRDYGYT